The 24 T cell receptor beta chains below all came from one sample that was sequenced in a study of CD8+ T cells in alopecia areata. As the sequencing template, cDNA was produced by extracting RNA and reverse transcribing it. Generated by immunoSEQ multiplex PCR, the TCRdb table keeps only in-frame clones and is missing some. In the table there are about 150,000 clones, roughly 48% of which are singletons. Sequencing was performed on CD4+ T cells sorted from blood. Receptor source: a human donor with alopecia areata.

To note about this clone: A read error may produce the germline difference seen at one junction end. The J gene is TRBJ1-2, the V gene TRBV20-1, with no clear D. Germline CDR1 reads DFQATT; CDR2 reads SNEGSKA (reference sequence). This CDR3 is 9 amino acids long. The CDR3, as DNA: TGCAGTGCTGCCCCCGTCAAGGACTTC. Amino acid sequence: CSAAPVKDF.

This chain uses TRBV7-9 with TRBJ2-1; D gene uncertain. CDR1 is SEHNR and CDR2 is FQNEAQ in the germline V gene (reference sequence). Between the trimmed V and J ends, which lost 1 base and 3 bases, there was a span of 10 bases. CDR3 length: 15 residues. The CDR3 reads CASSLGRFGYNEQFF. The CDR3 DNA follows: TGTGCCAGCAGCTTAGGCCGCTTTGGCTACAATGAGCAGTTCTTC.

The gene calls are TRBV28 and TRBJ2-1, with D possibly being TRBD1 or TRBD2 (6 bases each). CDR3 size: 16 residues. V was shortened by 5 bases and J by 8 bases, with 22 bases between the two germline ends. Germline V lookup: CDR1 MDHEN, CDR2 SYDVKM. CDR3 nucleotides: TGTGCCAGCAGTCTCACCTCCCCCCTGGGGGGCGATGAGCAGTTCTTC. Protein product: CASSLTSPLGGDEQFF. Variable domain in full (rest from reference TRBV28 and TRBJ2-1): DVKVTQSSRYLVKRTGEKVFLECVQDMDHENMFWYRQDPGLGLRLIYFSYDVKMKEKGDIPEGYSVSREKKERFSLILESASTNQTSMYLCASSLTSPLGGDEQFFGPGTRLTVL.

The chain combines TRBV2 with TRBJ1-2, with TRBD1 identical over 8 bases. The germline V gene has CDR1 SNHLY and CDR2 FYNNEI. The CDR3 runs 13 residues. The J segment lost 5 bases and the V segment lost 4 bases, leaving 3 bases of the junction unmatched. In DNA, the CDR3 is TGTGCCAGCAGTGGGACAGGGATATATGGCTACACCTTC. Protein sequence: CASSGTGIYGYTF.

This clone was seen more than once but under ten times. V and J are TRBV14 and TRBJ1-2; D ambiguous. Germline values: CDR1 SGHDN, CDR2 FVKESK. The CDR3 covers 13 residues. The V end lost 1 base, the J end lost 4 bases, and 7 bases lay between the germline ends. The CDR3 sequence is CASSQASVYGYTF. The CDR3 region has the DNA TGTGCCAGCAGCCAAGCAAGCGTCTATGGCTACACCTTC.

With regard to this clone: Germline and junction disagree at one end, which may indicate a read error. DNA for the CDR3: TGTGCCAGCAGTCCAGCCCATGGACAGATGGTGCAATTT. It yields the protein CASSPAHGQMVQF. V gene TRBV25-1 combines with J gene TRBJ1-1; a weak D match, TRBD1 (6 bases). CDR1 MGHDK and CDR2 SYGVNS come from the germline V gene. This CDR3 comprises 13 residues.

As concerns this clone: One junction end does not reproduce the germline sequence, and a read error may be involved. The CDR3 region has the DNA TGCGCCAGCAGCTTGGCCGCGACTAGCGGGAGGGCCTCCCACGAGCAGTACTTC. Its translation: CASSLAATSGRASHEQYF. The chain couples TRBV5-1 to TRBJ2-7, with 14 bases identical to TRBD2. Germline CDR1 SGHRS, CDR2 YFSETQ. This CDR3 contains 18 residues.

The chain has TRBV14 and TRBJ1-2; 7 nucleotides match TRBD1. CDR1 is SGHDN and CDR2 is FVKESK in the germline V gene. Trimming at V came to 4 bases and at J to 2 bases, leaving 1 base not matched to a gene. The CDR3 runs to 13 residues. The CDR3 DNA follows: TGTGCCAGCAGCCTGGACAGGAACTATGGCTACACCTTC. It translates to CASSLDRNYGYTF.

This clone was picked up a small number of times. V and J are TRBV29-1 and TRBJ2-7; no reliable D call. Germline assignment: CDR1 SQVTM and CDR2 ANQGSEA. This CDR3 comprises 12 residues. Trimming took off 4 bases at V and 4 bases at J, with 11 bases between the two ends. The CDR3 DNA follows: TGCAGCGTTGGGGCAGATTCATACGAGCAGTACTTC. It codes for CSVGADSYEQYF.

The V call is TRBV18, the J call TRBJ2-3; the D gene is possibly TRBD1 (6 bases). CDR1 is KGHSH, CDR2 LQKENI, per germline. The length of the CDR3 is 17 residues. V was trimmed by 0 bases and J by 1 base, leaving 14 bases between them. CDR3 in DNA: TGTGCCAGCTCACCACCTAATGGACAGAGCGGCACAGATACGCAGTATTTT. Protein sequence: CASSPPNGQSGTDTQYF.

The genes are TRBV7-9 and TRBJ1-5; 7 positions match TRBD1. Trimming removed 5 bases from V and 1 base from J; junction bases left unmatched: 8. The CDR3 is 16 residues long. Germline assignment: CDR1 SEHNR and CDR2 FQNEAQ (reference sequence). The CDR3 sequence: CASSLPDRVSNQPQHF. The CDR3 nucleotides are TGTGCCAGCAGCCTCCCCGACAGGGTGAGCAATCAGCCCCAGCATTTT.

The J gene is TRBJ2-5, the V gene TRBV5-6; a possible D gene is TRBD1 (5 bases). Trimming shortened V by 4 bases and J by 5 bases, and 15 bases separated the two germline ends. The germline V gene has CDR1 SGHDT and CDR2 YYEEEE. The CDR3 spans 14 residues. DNA for the CDR3: TGTGCCAGCAGCCCCAGGGTTGTGAAGGAGACCCAGTACTTC. Its protein product is CASSPRVVKETQYF.

The chain has TRBV27 and TRBJ2-7; unclear D gene. The ends were cut back, 4 bases at V and 3 bases at J, with 4 bases in the middle. The germline V gene has CDR1 MNHEY and CDR2 SMNVEV (reference sequence). This CDR3 is 11 amino acids long. CDR3 bases: TGTGCCAGCAGTTACATCTACGAGCAGTACTTC. Amino acid sequence: CASSYIYEQYF.

The chain recombines TRBV7-6 with TRBJ2-1; 9 bases match TRBD2. This CDR3 region has 20 residues. The V gene's germline CDR1 is SGHVS and CDR2 FNYEAQ. V was pared by 4 bases and J by 4 bases, with 20 bases of the junction left unmatched. CDR3 bases: TGTGCCAGCAGCTCGAGGACCCTACCTCCAATAGCGGGAGATTACAATGAGCAGTTCTTC. Translated: CASSSRTLPPIAGDYNEQFF.

The rearrangement uses TRBV6-6 and TRBJ2-5; D not resolved. Trimming left V 6 bases short and J 2 bases short, with 7 bases between. This CDR3 is built from 12 residues. Looked up from germline, CDR1 is MNHNY and CDR2 is SVGAGI (reference sequence). The CDR3 reads CASSRPQETQYF. DNA of the CDR3: TGTGCCAGCAGCCGCCCGCAAGAGACCCAGTACTTC.

Regarding this clone: Mismatch with germline at one junction end may stem from a read error. V gene TRBV9 combines with J gene TRBJ2-7; tentatively, D is TRBD2 (6 bases). Germline CDR1 SGDLS, CDR2 YYNGEE. CDR3 length equals 15 residues. The CDR3, as DNA: TGTGCCAGCAGCCCCAACGTAGACAGCGGGCGACCCCTCAACTTC. Protein product: CASSPNVDSGRPLNF. The full variable domain, with the rest looked up from reference TRBV9 and TRBJ2-7, is DSGVTQTPKHLITATGQRVTLRCSPRSGDLSVYWYQQSLDQGLQFLIQYYNGEERAKGNILERFSAQQFPDLHSELNLSSLELGDSALYFCASSPNVDSGRPLNFGPGTRLTVT.

This clone was seen only a few times. The rearrangement joins TRBV28 to TRBJ1-5; D ambiguous. The length of the CDR3 is 15 residues. The V end lost 6 bases, the J end lost 3 bases, and 15 bases lay between the germline ends. Germline loops: CDR1 MDHEN, CDR2 SYDVKM. In nucleotides, the CDR3 is TGTGCCAGCAGCCTAGCGGGAGGCCCCAATCAGCCCCAGCATTTT. Its translation: CASSLAGGPNQPQHF.

The rearrangement links TRBV7-9 to TRBJ1-2; D remains ambiguous. Looked up from germline, CDR1 is SEHNR and CDR2 is FQNEAQ (reference sequence). The CDR3 length is 12 residues. Trimming left V 3 bases short and J 8 bases short, with 10 bases between. The CDR3 DNA reads TGTGCCAGCAGCTTCTCCGCCCCCGGCTACACCTTC. Protein: CASSFSAPGYTF.

V is TRBV30 and J is TRBJ2-1; 7 positions agree with TRBD2. Germline loops: CDR1 GTSNPN, CDR2 SVGIG (reference sequence). CDR3 length: 14 amino acids. V shed 0 bases, J shed 6 bases, and the junction held 5 bases outside the gene matches. CDR3 in DNA: TGTGCCTGGAGTGTACGTAGGACTAGCAATGAGCAGTTCTTC. Amino acids: CAWSVRRTSNEQFF. The full variable domain, its missing parts supplied by reference TRBV30 and TRBJ2-1, is SQTIHQWPATLVQPVGSPLSLECTVEGTSNPNLYWYRQAAGRGLQLLFYSVGIGQISSEVPQNLSASRPQDRQFILSSKKLLLSDSGFYLCAWSVRRTSNEQFFGPGTRLTVL.

The chain uses TRBV29-1 and TRBJ1-2, with a possible D match to TRBD1 (5 bases). CDR1 SQVTM and CDR2 ANQGSEA come from the germline V gene. Between the trimmed V and J ends, which lost 2 bases and 5 bases, there was a span of 12 bases. The CDR3 runs 13 residues. For the CDR3, the DNA is TGCAGCGTTGAAAAGGAGGGGTCGTATGGCTACACCTTC. Translation: CSVEKEGSYGYTF.

The chain carries TRBV2 and TRBJ2-3; D may match TRBD1 or TRBD2 (5 bases each). V lost 7 bases and J 2 bases, leaving 16 bases between the germline ends. This CDR3 is built from 15 residues. Germline values: CDR1 SNHLY, CDR2 FYNNEI. The CDR3 region is CASTEGSPPTDTQYF. The CDR3 region has the DNA TGTGCCAGCACCGAGGGGTCTCCCCCCACAGATACGCAGTATTTT.

The chain recombines TRBV18 with TRBJ2-1; TRBD1 is a possible D gene (6 bases). CDR1 and CDR2 from the germline V gene are KGHSH and LQKENI. V was clipped by 2 bases and J by 1 base, with 9 bases between them. The CDR3 sequence is 15 residues long. The CDR3 reads CASSPVGTSYNEQFF. CDR3 coding DNA: TGTGCCAGCTCACCAGTAGGGACATCCTACAATGAGCAGTTCTTC.

This clone appeared a few times. The gene calls are TRBV7-9 and TRBJ2-3; 7 bases match TRBD1. From germline, CDR1 is SEHNR and CDR2 FQNEAQ (reference sequence). The J segment lost 2 bases and the V segment lost 5 bases, leaving 7 bases of the junction unmatched. There are 15 residues in the CDR3. CDR3 amino acids: CASSTTGLITDTQYF. Here the CDR3 DNA reads TGTGCCAGCAGCACGACAGGGTTAATCACAGATACGCAGTATTTT.

The rearrangement links TRBV4-1 to TRBJ1-1; D unresolved. V was trimmed by 0 bases and J by 0 bases, leaving 5 bases between them. Per the germline V gene, CDR1 is MGHRA and CDR2 is YSYEKL. The CDR3 has 14 residues. As DNA, the CDR3 is TGCGCCAGCAGCCAAGATCCTCTGAACACTGAAGCTTTCTTT. Protein sequence: CASSQDPLNTEAFF.